This is a list of T cell receptor beta chains from one sample in a study of monozygotic twins with inflammatory bowel disease. From the 5' RACE reads, TCRdb lists one entry per CDR3 protein and no DNA. This listing includes about 170,000 distinct CDR3 sequences. The sample was blood. Receptor source: a human donor with ulcerative colitis or Crohn's disease, or a healthy co-twin of an affected twin (not recorded which). The CDR3 runs from the conserved cysteine through the conserved F or W. Each record gives: J gene, V gene, CDR3 protein.

j_call: TRBJ2-5; v_call: TRBV10-3; cdr3_aa: CAISERVQETQYF
j_call: TRBJ1-6; v_call: TRBV27; cdr3_aa: CASSNRGTLHF
j_call: TRBJ2-1; v_call: TRBV12-3/TRBV12-4; cdr3_aa: CASSLGAQWGEQFF
j_call: TRBJ1-4; v_call: TRBV11-2; cdr3_aa: CASSFLTGTNEKLFF
j_call: TRBJ2-5; v_call: TRBV28; cdr3_aa: CASSLGWHRDGKETQYF
j_call: TRBJ1-1; v_call: TRBV18; cdr3_aa: CASSRKGASTEAFF
j_call: TRBJ2-1; v_call: TRBV5-1; cdr3_aa: CASSLALGGKQFF
j_call: TRBJ1-1; v_call: TRBV28; cdr3_aa: CASSKDRLVAEAFF
j_call: TRBJ1-2; v_call: TRBV28; cdr3_aa: CASSIWGLSYGYTF
j_call: TRBJ2-7; v_call: TRBV20-1; cdr3_aa: CSARDPRGHPYEQYF
j_call: TRBJ2-2; v_call: TRBV7-7; cdr3_aa: CASSLADTGELFF
j_call: TRBJ2-2; v_call: TRBV7-2; cdr3_aa: CASSHPRVNTGELFF
j_call: TRBJ2-5; v_call: TRBV12-3/TRBV12-4; cdr3_aa: CASSFIEGETQYF
j_call: TRBJ2-1; v_call: TRBV7-2; cdr3_aa: CASSALAGGNEQFF
j_call: TRBJ2-3; v_call: TRBV29-1; cdr3_aa: CSVVEIPRGTQYF
j_call: TRBJ1-4; v_call: TRBV20-1; cdr3_aa: CSARPGGIEKLFF
j_call: TRBJ1-2; v_call: TRBV13; cdr3_aa: CASSSGRNSNYGYTF
j_call: TRBJ1-5; v_call: TRBV28; cdr3_aa: CASSKDRGGNQPQHF
j_call: TRBJ2-3; v_call: TRBV21-1; cdr3_aa: CASSKGIYSGTDTQYF
j_call: TRBJ2-1; v_call: TRBV30; cdr3_aa: CAWGGRVGQRSYNEQFF
j_call: TRBJ2-7; v_call: TRBV28; cdr3_aa: CASRVGGRIWEQYF
j_call: TRBJ2-7; v_call: TRBV4-1; cdr3_aa: CASRQTGTYEQYF
j_call: TRBJ2-5; v_call: TRBV14; cdr3_aa: CASGIQGAGETQYF
j_call: TRBJ2-2; v_call: TRBV9; cdr3_aa: CASSVGKTHTGELFF
j_call: TRBJ1-5; v_call: TRBV30; cdr3_aa: CAWSVQTPNQPQHF
j_call: TRBJ1-5; v_call: TRBV6-1; cdr3_aa: CASSETDLEPQHF
j_call: TRBJ2-1; v_call: TRBV12-3/TRBV12-4; cdr3_aa: CASSPGAHEQFF
j_call: TRBJ2-7; v_call: TRBV20-1; cdr3_aa: CSASKAGVYYEQYF
j_call: TRBJ2-6; v_call: TRBV3-1; cdr3_aa: CASSQEPAGANVLTF
j_call: TRBJ2-7; v_call: TRBV24-1; cdr3_aa: CATSDLWDEQYF
j_call: TRBJ2-7; v_call: TRBV29-1; cdr3_aa: CSVVGALHPEQYF
j_call: TRBJ2-1; v_call: TRBV28; cdr3_aa: CASRGGGTSSYNEQFF
j_call: TRBJ2-3; v_call: TRBV6-1; cdr3_aa: CASSRGTGWSSDTQYF
j_call: TRBJ2-7; v_call: TRBV5-1; cdr3_aa: CASSLFRVDEQYF
j_call: TRBJ2-1; v_call: TRBV6-1; cdr3_aa: CASSGHRGNEQFF
j_call: TRBJ2-7; v_call: TRBV7-2; cdr3_aa: CASSSTRYEQYF
j_call: TRBJ1-5; v_call: TRBV12-3/TRBV12-4; cdr3_aa: CASSLGDSNNQPQHF
j_call: TRBJ1-5; v_call: TRBV25-1; cdr3_aa: CASSENVIQPQHF